These 17 T cell receptor beta chains came from one sample sequenced in a study of blood T cell repertoires in COVID-19. Sequencing used immunoSEQ multiplex PCR; TCRdb keeps in-frame clones, though not all of them. Here the sample spans roughly 250,000 clones, roughly 80% being singletons. The sequencing input was peripheral blood. Receptors originate from a woman over 75 with acute or convalescent COVID-19.

CDR3 sequence (DNA): TGCGCCAGCAGCCAAGTGGCGGGGGGGGCCTCATACGAGCAGTACTTC. Its translation is CASSQVAGGASYEQYF. The V call is TRBV4-1, the J call TRBJ2-7, with 9 bases matching TRBD2. Germline CDR1 and CDR2: MGHRA and YSYEKL. With V trimmed by 1 base and J by 4 bases, 8 bases remained unmatched. This CDR3 spans 16 amino acids.

The rearrangement uses TRBV9 and TRBJ2-6, with TRBD1 identical over 12 bases. Trimming took 3 bases from V and 3 from J; bases not matched to a gene: 10. Germline values: CDR1 SGDLS, CDR2 YYNGEE. CDR3 length: 19 residues. CDR3 region: CASSDTYGTGGVGANVLTF. DNA for the CDR3: TGTGCCAGCAGCGACACTTACGGGACAGGGGGCGTTGGGGCCAACGTCCTGACTTTC. The whole variable domain, filled in from reference TRBV9 and TRBJ2-6, reads DSGVTQTPKHLITATGQRVTLRCSPRSGDLSVYWYQQSLDQGLQFLIQYYNGEERAKGNILERFSAQQFPDLHSELNLSSLELGDSALYFCASSDTYGTGGVGANVLTFGAGSRLTVL.

V and J are TRBV5-4 and TRBJ1-3; D uncertain. Per the germline V gene, CDR1 is SGHNT and CDR2 is YYREEE (reference sequence). V was cut by 3 bases and J by 0 bases, with 13 bases left in between. The CDR3 totals 16 residues. Here the CDR3 DNA reads TGTGCCAGCAGCTCCCCCGGGTGGATCTCTGGAAACACCATATATTTT. This codes for CASSSPGWISGNTIYF. The full variable domain, rest sourced from reference TRBV5-4 and TRBJ1-3, is ETGVTQSPTHLIKTRGQQVTLRCSSQSGHNTVSWYQQALGQGPQFIFQYYREEENGRGNFPPRFSGLQFPNYSSELNVNALELDDSALYLCASSSPGWISGNTIYFGEGSWLTVV.

V and J are TRBV27 and TRBJ2-5, with 7 bases identical to TRBD2. CDR1 MNHEY and CDR2 SMNVEV come from the germline V gene (reference sequence). V gave up 2 bases and J gave up 5 bases; unmatched junction bases: 5. CDR3 length equals 14 residues. The CDR3 here is CASSLSGRGETQYF. The CDR3 nucleotides are TGTGCCAGCAGTTTAAGCGGGCGGGGGGAGACCCAGTACTTC.

V usage is TRBV7-8 and J usage is TRBJ2-7, with 12 positions matching TRBD1. Germline values: CDR1 SGHVS, CDR2 FQNEAQ. The length of the CDR3 is 16 residues. Trimming removed 1 base from V and 5 bases from J; junction bases left unmatched: 6. CDR3 region: CASSLVGQGALDEQYF. The CDR3 region has the DNA TGTGCCAGCAGCTTAGTGGGACAGGGGGCGCTGGACGAGCAGTACTTC.

This CDR3 is CAYHRDKNYGYTF. CDR3 nucleotide sequence: TGTGCCTACCACCGGGACAAGAACTATGGCTACACCTTC. The V gene is TRBV30, the J gene TRBJ1-2; maybe TRBD1 (6 bases). CDR1 is GTSNPN, CDR2 SVGIG, per germline (reference sequence). V lost 7 bases to trimming and J lost 2 bases, with 14 bases between them. The length of the CDR3 is 13 residues. The variable domain in full, completed from reference TRBV30 and TRBJ1-2, reads SQTIHQWPATLVQPVGSPLSLECTVEGTSNPNLYWYRQAAGRGLQLLFYSVGIGQISSEVPQNLSASRPQDRQFILSSKKLLLSDSGFYLCAYHRDKNYGYTFGSGTRLTVV.

The chain recombines TRBV6-5 with TRBJ1-2; tentative D call: TRBD1 (6 bases). CDR1 and CDR2 (germline): MNHEY, SVGAGI. The CDR3 totals 13 residues. The germline V and J ends were trimmed by 4 bases and 4 bases, with 10 bases remaining between them. The CDR3 is CASSLQGTYGYTF. The CDR3 bases are TGTGCCAGCAGTTTACAGGGAACCTATGGCTACACCTTC.

The genes are TRBV11-3 and TRBJ1-1; D is undetermined. Germline lookup yields CDR1 SGHNT and CDR2 YENEEA. The CDR3 runs to 15 residues. V lost 0 bases, J lost 5 bases, and 13 bases lay in between. The DNA for the CDR3 is TGTGCCAGCAGCTTAGAATCAGGTCCAGTTACTGAAGCTTTCTTT. Its translation: CASSLESGPVTEAFF.

This clone was counted a single time. The chain joins TRBV27 to TRBJ1-1; D unresolved. The CDR3 length is 13 residues. Between the trimmed V and J ends, which lost 2 bases and 1 base, there was a span of 5 bases. Germline CDR1 MNHEY, CDR2 SMNVEV (reference sequence). The CDR3 loop reads CASSLNGNTEAFF. For the CDR3, the DNA is TGTGCCAGCAGTTTAAACGGGAACACTGAAGCTTTCTTT.

The chain combines TRBV28 with TRBJ1-1, with 7 bases fitting TRBD1. The J segment lost 0 bases and the V segment lost 5 bases, leaving 6 bases of the junction unmatched. The CDR3 is 15 residues long. Germline V lookup: CDR1 MDHEN, CDR2 SYDVKM. The CDR3 DNA reads TGTGCCAGCAGTACGCCGGGACAGTTGAACACTGAAGCTTTCTTT. It is translated as CASSTPGQLNTEAFF.

The rearrangement uses TRBV27 and TRBJ2-1; D perhaps matches TRBD2 (6 bases). CDR1 MNHEY and CDR2 SMNVEV come from the germline V gene (reference sequence). V was trimmed by 2 bases and J by 13 bases, leaving 9 bases between them. The CDR3 is 11 amino acids. The CDR3: CASSLGGTQFF. CDR3 nucleotides: TGTGCCAGCAGTTTAGGGGGGACTCAGTTCTTC.

The chain links TRBV19 to TRBJ1-2; D is uncertain. Germline CDR1 reads LNHDA; CDR2 reads SQIVND (reference sequence). This CDR3 contains 14 residues. V was shortened by 1 base and J by 2 bases, with 8 bases between the two germline ends. The CDR3 nucleotides are TGTGCCAGTAGTATAGGCTCACTAAACTATGGCTACACCTTC. The encoded protein is CASSIGSLNYGYTF.

The J gene is TRBJ2-4, the V gene TRBV14, with TRBD1 identical over 7 bases. The germline V gene has CDR1 SGHDN and CDR2 FVKESK. V shed 4 bases, J shed 0 bases, and the junction held 18 bases outside the gene matches. This CDR3 has 20 amino acids. Written as DNA, the CDR3 is TGTGCCAGCAGCCCTATGACTCCGGGACAGAATTCTCTAGCCAAAAACATTCAGTACTTC. Translating it yields CASSPMTPGQNSLAKNIQYF.

The CDR3 loop is CASSPGQGHTEAFF. CDR3 bases: TGTGCCAGTAGTCCAGGACAGGGACACACTGAAGCTTTCTTT. The genes are TRBV19 and TRBJ1-1; 8 nucleotides match TRBD1. Trimming removed 5 bases from V and 3 bases from J; junction bases left unmatched: 5. The germline V gene encodes CDR1 LNHDA and CDR2 SQIVND (reference sequence). The CDR3 runs 14 residues.

The chain employs TRBV3-1 (or the pseudogene TRBV3-2) and TRBJ2-5, with TRBD2 matching over 11 bases. The length of the CDR3 is 15 residues. Germline loops: CDR1 LGHDT, CDR2 YNNKEL (reference sequence). With 7 bases clipped from V and 4 bases from J, the junction kept 8 bases outside the gene matches. CDR3 amino acids: CASTRLAGGRETQYF. In nucleotides, the CDR3 is TGTGCCAGCACCAGGTTAGCGGGGGGGCGAGAGACCCAGTACTTC.

The chain has TRBV9 and TRBJ1-1; D unresolved. V shed 0 bases and J shed 3 bases, with 6 bases lying between them. CDR3 size: 13 residues. CDR1 and CDR2 (germline): SGDLS, YYNGEE. The CDR3 reads CASSVARDTEAFF. CDR3 nucleotides: TGTGCCAGCAGCGTAGCTCGGGACACTGAAGCTTTCTTT.

This chain joins TRBV28 and TRBJ2-2; the D gene is possibly TRBD1 (6 bases). This CDR3 is built from 16 residues. The V and J ends lost 6 bases and 0 bases respectively, with 14 bases between them. Per germline, CDR1 MDHEN and CDR2 SYDVKM. The CDR3 sequence is CASRIGTKANTGELFF. The DNA for the CDR3 is TGTGCCAGCAGAATAGGGACAAAGGCGAACACCGGGGAGCTGTTTTTT.